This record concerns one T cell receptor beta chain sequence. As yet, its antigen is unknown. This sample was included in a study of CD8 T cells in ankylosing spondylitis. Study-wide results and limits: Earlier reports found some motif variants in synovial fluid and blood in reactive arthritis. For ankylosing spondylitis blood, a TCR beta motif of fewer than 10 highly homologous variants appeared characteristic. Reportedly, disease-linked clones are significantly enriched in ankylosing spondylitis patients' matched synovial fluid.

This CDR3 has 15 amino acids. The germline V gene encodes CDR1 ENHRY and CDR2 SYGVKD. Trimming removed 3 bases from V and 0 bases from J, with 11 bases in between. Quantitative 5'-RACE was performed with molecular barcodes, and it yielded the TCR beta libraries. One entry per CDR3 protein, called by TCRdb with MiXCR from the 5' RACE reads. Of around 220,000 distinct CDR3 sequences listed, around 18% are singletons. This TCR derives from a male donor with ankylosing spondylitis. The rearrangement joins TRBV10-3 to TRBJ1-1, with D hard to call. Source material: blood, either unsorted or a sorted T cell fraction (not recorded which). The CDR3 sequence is CAISDPAGMNTEAFF. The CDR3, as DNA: TGTGCCATCAGTGATCCGGCGGGCATGAACACTGAAGCTTTCTTT.